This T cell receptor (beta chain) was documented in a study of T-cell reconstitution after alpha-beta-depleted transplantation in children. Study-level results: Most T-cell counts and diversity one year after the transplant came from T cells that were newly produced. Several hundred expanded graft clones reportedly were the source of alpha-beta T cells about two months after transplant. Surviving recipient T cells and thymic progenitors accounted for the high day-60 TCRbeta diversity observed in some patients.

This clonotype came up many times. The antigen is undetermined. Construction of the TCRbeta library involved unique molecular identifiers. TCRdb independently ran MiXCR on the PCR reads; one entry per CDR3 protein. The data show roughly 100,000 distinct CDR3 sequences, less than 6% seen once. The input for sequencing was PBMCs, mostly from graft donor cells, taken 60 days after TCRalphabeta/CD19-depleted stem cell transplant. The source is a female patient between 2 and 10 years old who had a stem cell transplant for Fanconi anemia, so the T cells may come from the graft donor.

The CDR3 bases are TGCGCCAGCAGCTTGGTTGGGACAGGGACTGAAGCTTTCTTT. This codes for CASSLVGTGTEAFF. The chain combines TRBV5-1 with TRBJ1-1; TRBD1 matches at 9 bases. The trim removed 0 bases at V and 5 bases at J, leaving 2 bases unmatched. CDR1 and CDR2 from the germline V gene are SGHRS and YFSETQ. The CDR3 has 14 residues.